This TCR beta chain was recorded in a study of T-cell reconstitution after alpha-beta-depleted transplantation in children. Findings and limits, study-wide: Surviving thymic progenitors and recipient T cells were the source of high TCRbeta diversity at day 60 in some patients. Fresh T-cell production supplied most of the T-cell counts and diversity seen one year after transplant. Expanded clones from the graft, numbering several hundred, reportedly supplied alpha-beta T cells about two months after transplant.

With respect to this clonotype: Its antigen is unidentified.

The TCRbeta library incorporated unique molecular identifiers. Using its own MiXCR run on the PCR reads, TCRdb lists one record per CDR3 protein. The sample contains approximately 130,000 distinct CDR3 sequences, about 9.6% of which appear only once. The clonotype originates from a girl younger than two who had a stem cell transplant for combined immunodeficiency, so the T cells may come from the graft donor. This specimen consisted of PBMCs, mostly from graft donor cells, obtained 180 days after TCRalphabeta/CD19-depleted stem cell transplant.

The DNA of the CDR3 is TGTGCCAGCAGCTTGTTACTGGGACAGGGGGCCAGTGAGCAGTTCTTC. Translating gives CASSLLLGQGASEQFF. The chain has TRBV7-9 and TRBJ2-1; 12 bases fit TRBD1. Germline V gives CDR1 SEHNR, CDR2 FQNEAQ (reference sequence). Trimming at V came to 3 bases and at J to 9 bases, leaving 9 bases not matched to a gene. This CDR3 comprises 16 residues.